These T cell receptor beta chains were read from a single sample in a study of tumor and adjacent non-tumor tissue in lung cancer. TCRdb re-called the multiplex PCR reads with MiXCR, one entry per CDR3 protein. The table records 76,000 or so distinct CDR3 sequences, roughly 70% of them present only once. Sequencing used lung tumor tissue. The receptors were sampled from a woman in her sixties or seventies with non-small cell lung cancer. The CDR3 runs from the conserved cysteine through the conserved F or W. The D gene is left open where the match is weak. Clone size is shown for a subset of rows, as once, few, many or a class of expanded clone.

TRBV28	TRBD1	TRBJ2-3	-	TGTGCCAGCAGTTTATCTGGGACAGGGACCTATACAGATACGCAGTATTTT	CASSLSGTGTYTDTQYF
TRBV11-3	-	TRBJ2-2	-	TGTGCAAGCAGCTTAGGGAGACCGGGACTGGCGAACACCGGGGAGCTGTTTTTT	CASSLGRPGLANTGELFF
TRBV20-1	TRBD1	TRBJ2-5	-	TGCAGTGCCGACAGGGACAATCAAGAGACCCAGTACTTC	CSADRDNQETQYF
TRBV5-5	-	TRBJ2-1	-	TGTACAAGCAGCTTACGATACAATGAGCAGTTCTTC	CTSSLRYNEQFF
TRBV6-2/TRBV6-3	TRBD2	TRBJ2-1	-	TGTGCCAGGAGATCTAGTGGGAGGGCAAGGGAGCAGTTCTTC	CARRSSGRAREQFF
TRBV28	-	TRBJ2-1	many	TGTGCCAGCAGTACCCAGGTCACTGAGCAGTTCTTC	CASSTQVTEQFF
TRBV6-5	-	TRBJ2-1	-	-	CASSYSCTSGVIYNEQFF
TRBV5-5	-	TRBJ2-1	many	TGTGCCAGCAGCCTCGGACAGGGGCAGCTAGCGGGAGTCCCCTACAATGAGCAGTTCTTC	CASSLGQGQLAGVPYNEQFF
TRBV4-1	-	TRBJ2-7	-	TGCGCCAGCAGCCAAAACTGGGACGGATCCTACAAGCAGTACTTC	CASSQNWDGSYKQYF
TRBV28	-	TRBJ1-3	-	TGTGCCATCAGATTCCCAGGGGATGCTGGAAACACCATATATTTT	CAIRFPGDAGNTIYF
TRBV20-1	-	TRBJ2-7	-	TGCAGTGCTAGAGACAGCTCCTACGAGCAGTACTTC	CSARDSSYEQYF
TRBV4-2	-	TRBJ2-3	-	TGTGCCAGTAGATATAGCGGTAGCACAGATACGCAGTATTTT	CASRYSGSTDTQYF
TRBV4-1	-	TRBJ2-1	-	TGCCCCAGCAGCCAAGAGGTGGGATACAATGAGCAGTTCTTC	CPSSQEVGYNEQFF
TRBV6-5	-	TRBJ2-1	-	TGTGCCGGCAGGGATCTAGCGTGTTGGGGTCATGAGCAGTTCTTC	CAGRDLACWGHEQFF
TRBV19	-	TRBJ1-4	few	TGTGCCAGTAAGCGGGCGGCGAGTGAAAAACTGTTTTTT	CASKRAASEKLFF
TRBV29-1	-	TRBJ2-7	many	TGCAGCGCCACCACCTTCTACGAGCAGTACTTC	CSATTFYEQYF
TRBV11-2	TRBD1	TRBJ2-7	many	TGTGCCGGCAGCTCAAGGGGGACAGACACCTACGAGCAGTACTTC	CAGSSRGTDTYEQYF
TRBV6-2/TRBV6-3	-	TRBJ2-5	-	TGTGCCAGCAGTCCTCGACAGCCCCCCTGGACCCAGTACTTC	CASSPRQPPWTQYF
TRBV5-6	-	TRBJ1-1	once	TGTGCCAGCAGCTTATACATGAACACTAAGGCTTTCTTT	CASSLYMNTKAFF
TRBV4-1	-	TRBJ1-5	-	TGCGCCAGCAGCCAAGGCGTAGGGACCAATGGGCAGCCCCAGGATTTT	CASSQGVGTNGQPQDF
TRBV6-1	TRBD1	TRBJ2-1	once	TGTGCCAGCAGTGTGGTGTTGGAACTAGGGGGCGGCAAGCAGTTCTTC	CASSVVLELGGGKQFF
TRBV11-2	-	TRBJ1-1	-	TGTGCCAGCAGCTTAACGCAGAACATTGAAGCTTTCTTT	CASSLTQNIEAFF
TRBV12-5	TRBD2	TRBJ2-1	-	TGTGCTAGTGGTTTGTTTGCGGGAGGGCTCGATGGGCAGTTCTTC	CASGLFAGGLDGQFF
TRBV13	-	TRBJ2-7	-	TGTACCTGCAGCTTAGTTGCTAGCCCTCACCACGAGCAGTACTTC	CTCSLVASPHHEQYF
TRBV20-1	TRBD1	TRBJ2-5	once	TGCAATGCTAGTTTAGGGACAGGGGGCCTTAGGACCCAAGAGACCCAGTACTTC	CNASLGTGGLRTQETQYF
TRBV20-1	TRBD2	TRBJ2-3	medium-sized	TGCAGTGTTCTAGCGGGAGAGGGAGGCGGCACAGATACGCAGTATTTT	CSVLAGEGGGTDTQYF
TRBV20-1	TRBD1	TRBJ2-1	-	TGCAGTGCTAGACAACTCCGACAGGGGAGCTCCTACAATGAGCAGTTCTTC	CSARQLRQGSSYNEQFF
TRBV28	-	TRBJ2-3	many	TGTGCCAGCAGGACTACGGGGGCGGATACGCAGTATTTT	CASRTTGADTQYF
TRBV4-2	-	TRBJ2-2	-	TGTGCCAGCAGCCAAGATGGGCCCACGAACACCGGGGAGCTGCTTTTT	CASSQDGPTNTGELLF
TRBV5-1	-	TRBJ2-1	-	TGCGCCAGCAGCAAAGGGACCAACAATGAGCAGTTATTC	CASSKGTNNEQLF
TRBV6-2/TRBV6-3	TRBD2	TRBJ2-7	-	TGTGCCAGCAGTCGACCAGCGGGAGTCGAGCAGTTTTTC	CASSRPAGVEQFF
TRBV29-1	-	TRBJ1-1	-	TGCAGCGTTGCCTACCCGGGCAAACCGAACACTGAAGCTTTCTTT	CSVAYPGKPNTEAFF
TRBV29-1	TRBD1	TRBJ1-2	-	TGCAGTGTTTCTGCCCGGGACAGTGAGCACTATGGCTACACCTTC	CSVSARDSEHYGYTF
TRBV29-1	-	TRBJ1-5	once	TGCAGCGTAGGACAGTGGGGAGATACGCAGCATTTT	CSVGQWGDTQHF
TRBV5-4	-	TRBJ2-1	-	TGTGCCAGCAGCTTGAGTTCCGGGACTCTCTTCAATGAGCAGATCTTC	CASSLSSGTLFNEQIF
TRBV7-9	-	TRBJ2-1	many	TGTGCCAGCAGCGAACCCTCTTCCCGCGGGACAAGAACACACTCCTACAATGAGCAGTTCTTC	CASSEPSSRGTRTHSYNEQFF
TRBV6-5	-	TRBJ1-5	-	TGCACCAGCAGTTACCTCAGCAGAGGGCTCCAGCATTTT	CTSSYLSRGLQHF